This TCR beta chain comes out of a study of blood T cells in healthy people across ages. Study-level findings and limits: Getting older went along with TCR beta diversity per million T cells dropping roughly linearly.

Next came a second PCR, run for about 7 to 12 cycles, which used a sample-barcoded 5' primer along with a J-beta primer mix. TCRdb re-called the 5' RACE reads with MiXCR, one entry per CDR3 protein. Among hundreds of thousands of distinct CDR3 sequences listed, less than 80% were seen once. Germline V lookup: CDR1 LGHNA, CDR2 YSLEER. The CDR3 loop spans 19 amino acids. The V end was cut by 0 bases, the J end by 0 bases, with 15 bases between. This clonotype was counted between two and nine times. Antigen specificity is unknown. The V gene is TRBV4-3, the J gene TRBJ2-6, with a possible D match to TRBD2 (5 bases). Input material: blood. The receptor was derived from a man aged 30 to 39 in good health. In DNA, the CDR3 is TGCGCCAGCAGCCAAGATGAGGGATGGGTGCGCTCTGGGGCCAACGTCCTGACTTTC. Encoded protein: CASSQDEGWVRSGANVLTF.